This paragraph covers one T cell receptor beta chain sequence. The antigen is unknown. TCRdb fed the 5' RACE reads into MiXCR, producing one record per CDR3 protein. This sample has roughly 170,000 distinct CDR3 sequences; 9.8% occur once, and the top ten carry approximately 15%. This record belongs to a study of CD8 T cells in ankylosing spondylitis. Study conclusions and caveats: In ankylosing spondylitis blood, a motif of fewer than 10 highly homologous TCR beta variants appeared characteristic.

V shed 2 bases, J shed 2 bases, and the junction held 14 bases outside the gene matches. Germline values: CDR1 MNHEY, CDR2 SVGEGT. The CDR3 extends over 20 amino acids. The chain couples TRBV6-2 or TRBV6-3 to TRBJ2-7, with TRBD2 identical over 14 bases. This receptor was obtained from a female donor with ankylosing spondylitis or in good health (not recorded which). The sequenced material came from blood, either unsorted or a sorted T cell fraction (not recorded which). CDR3 DNA sequence: TGTGCCAGCAGTTACGGACTAGCGGGAGGAGAGAAGGCTTTCACCTACGAGCAGTACTTC. Translated: CASSYGLAGGEKAFTYEQYF.